This TCR beta chain was obtained from a study of T cell clones after liver transplantation. The overall study: Post-transplant blood was tracked for graft-donor-reactive T cell clones identified in a pre-transplant mixed lymphocyte reaction. Third-party-reactive TCRbeta sequences from pre-transplant mixed lymphocyte reactions served as antigen-independent comparators. Blood was drawn pre-transplant, before withdrawal, and after full or failed withdrawal. Whole-study results and caveats: Graft donor-reactive T cells possibly entered the graft instead of undergoing deletion.

The germline V gene encodes CDR1 KGHSH and CDR2 LQKENI. V gave up 3 bases and J gave up 1 base, with 7 bases separating them. CDR3 length equals 14 residues. This clone appeared a few times. Its antigen is unknown. The data were produced by immunoSEQ multiplex PCR, yet TCRdb's version contains in-frame clones alone and is incomplete. The data contain tens of thousands of clones, 80% to 95% of them singletons. This rearrangement joins TRBV18 to TRBJ2-4; TRBD1 might be the D (6 bases). The source of this sequence is a human patient who received a liver transplant. Some T cells may possibly be graft donor cells. The starting material was CD4+ T cells from blood, obtained around 27 months after liver transplant. In DNA form, the CDR3 reads TGTGCCAGCTCACCGCAGGGGGCCAAAAACATTCAGTACTTC. It is translated as CASSPQGAKNIQYF.